This T cell receptor beta chain was recorded in a study of cytomegalovirus exposure and HLA in healthy donors. Notes on this clone: The antigen is unknown.

The study, taken as a whole, reports: Rarity characterized most TCR sequences, yet some public TCRs appeared in many donors. A subsequent analysis found that TCR clusters from the first cohort also tended to co-occur in the 120 or so validation repertoires, with about 93% of cluster scores above 0.

The method was immunoSEQ multiplex PCR; TCRdb's version includes in-frame clones alone and lacks a portion of them. The sample has 85,000 to 120,000 clones, about 95% seen once. Trimming pared 4 bases from V and 5 bases from J, leaving 20 bases between. In germline, CDR1 is LNHNV, CDR2 YYDKDF (reference sequence). The CDR3 extends over 16 amino acids. The TCR originated in a woman under 30 in good health and CMV-seronegative. The V and J genes are TRBV15 and TRBJ1-2; D unclear. The sequenced sample consisted of PBMCs. The CDR3 bases are TGTGCCACCAGCACCCCCGGCGGGGTGTTAGGTTATGGCTACACCTTC. It translates to CATSTPGGVLGYGYTF.